What follows are 3 T cell receptor beta chains derived from one specimen sequenced in a study of T cells in Graves' hyperthyroidism and ophthalmopathy. RNA transcripts yielded amplified TCR beta CDR3 regions. HTBI primers were employed in a first-round RT-PCR of the TCR CDR3. MiXCR was run by TCRdb on the multiplex PCR reads, yielding one entry per CDR3 protein. The sample includes roughly 700,000 distinct CDR3 sequences, 11% to 15% of them seen just once. Sequenced input: blood. The receptors were sampled from a woman in her late teens or twenties with Graves' hyperthyroidism.

This clonotype was counted only a few times. The chain employs TRBV4-1 and TRBJ2-3; possibly TRBD2 for D (5 bases). CDR3 length: 17 residues. Germline V gives CDR1 MGHRA, CDR2 YSYEKL. V lost 1 base to trimming and J lost 4 bases, with 18 bases between them. The CDR3 reads CASSQGPQRQKADTQYF. The CDR3 DNA reads TGCGCCAGCAGCCAAGGCCCCCAGCGGCAAAAGGCAGATACGCAGTATTTT.

This clonotype was found many times. V usage is TRBV27 and J usage is TRBJ1-1, with a weak D call TRBD1 (5 bases). This CDR3 region has 16 residues. V lost 2 bases to trimming and J lost 1 base, with 14 bases between them. Looked up from germline, CDR1 is MNHEY and CDR2 is SMNVEV (reference sequence). The CDR3 here is CASSLRGGWTNTEAFF. CDR3 DNA sequence: TGTGCCAGCAGTTTACGGGGGGGTTGGACGAACACTGAAGCTTTCTTT.

The chain links TRBV7-2 to TRBJ2-7; tentative D call: TRBD1 (6 bases). V was cut by 5 bases and J by 4 bases, with 18 bases left in between. The CDR3 runs to 15 residues. CDR1 is SGHTA and CDR2 is FQGNSA in the germline V gene. CDR3 sequence (DNA): TGTGCCAGCAGCCCTTTTATAGGGGGAAGATACGAGCAGTACTTC. It is translated as CASSPFIGGRYEQYF.